What follows are 18 T cell receptor beta chains derived from one specimen sequenced in a study of a mutant IDH1 vaccine in newly diagnosed glioma. Time point defined: baseline, week 1 (first vaccination visit). As to treatment: pre-vaccination baseline after standard-of-care therapy. Libraries were prepared by immunoSEQ multiplex PCR; TCRdb keeps only in-frame clonotypes and omits some of them. The sample shows under 80,000 clones, 86% of them seen only once. Sequenced here: PBMCs, sampled from a glioma patient treated with radiotherapy, temozolomide or both. The receptors shown here come from a man aged 25 to 40 with glioma.

The V gene is TRBV19, the J gene TRBJ1-4, with no clear D. The CDR3 has 11 amino acids. V lost 6 bases to trimming and J lost 4 bases, with 3 bases between them. Per the germline V gene, CDR1 is LNHDA and CDR2 is SQIVND (reference sequence). CDR3 DNA: TGTGCCAGTAGCGATAATGAAAAACTGTTTTTT. Translating gives CASSDNEKLFF.

Only a few counts were recorded for this clone. The chain joins TRBV12-5 to TRBJ1-1; D is undetermined. Trimming stripped 0 bases from V and 11 bases from J, with 7 bases between. Looked up from germline, CDR1 is LGHNT and CDR2 is FRNRAP. The CDR3 has 11 residues. The CDR3 DNA follows: TGTGCTAGTGGTTTGGTACCCTGGGCTTTCTTT. This gives the protein CASGLVPWAFF.

V and J are TRBV28 and TRBJ1-5; possible D gene TRBD1, 6 bases. Germline-derived CDR1 and CDR2 are MDHEN and SYDVKM. The CDR3 spans 15 residues. The V end lost 3 bases, the J end lost 3 bases, and 12 bases lay between the germline ends. This chain's CDR3 is CASSFLDRDNQPQHF. The CDR3 nucleotides read TGTGCCAGCAGTTTTTTGGACAGAGACAATCAGCCCCAGCATTTT.

This chain links TRBV6-4 with TRBJ1-5; TRBD1 matches 8 bases. This CDR3 is 17 amino acids long. Losses at the gene ends were 7 bases for V and 7 bases for J; bases not matched to a gene: 18. Per the germline V gene, CDR1 is MRHNA and CDR2 is SNTAGT. The CDR3: CASTHAGQGASYQPQHF. The CDR3 DNA reads TGTGCCAGCACCCACGCTGGGCAGGGGGCTTCGTACCAGCCCCAGCATTTT.

The chain uses TRBV30 and TRBJ2-5, with 9 nucleotides matching TRBD1. Matching the DNA end better, TRBJ2-7 makes the J call doubtful. The CDR3 loop spans 14 amino acids. The V gene's germline CDR1 is GTSNPN and CDR2 SVGIG (reference sequence). The CDR3 loop reads CAWSPGQGFNEQYF. CDR3 bases: TGTGCCTGGAGTCCGGGACAGGGATTCAACGAGCAGTACTTC.

The CDR3 DNA reads as TGTGCCAGCAGTGAGACAGCATTTTATAATTCACCCCTCCACTTT. This translates into CASSETAFYNSPLHF. This sequence joins TRBV6-1 and TRBJ1-6; D is possibly TRBD1 (5 bases). This CDR3 contains 15 residues. Trimming cost V 3 bases and J 4 bases, with 10 bases left between them. In germline, CDR1 is MNHNS, CDR2 SASEGT.

The rearrangement links TRBV7-9 to TRBJ2-7; 9 nucleotides agree with TRBD1. Germline V gene data show CDR1 as SEHNR and CDR2 as FQNEAQ (reference sequence). The length of the CDR3 is 15 residues. V was pared by 0 bases and J by 3 bases, with 3 bases of the junction left unmatched. The CDR3 reads CASSLALTGGYEQYF. The CDR3 coding sequence is TGTGCCAGCAGCTTAGCCCTGACAGGGGGCTACGAGCAGTACTTC.

The gene calls are TRBV11-2 and TRBJ2-7, with 8 bases matching TRBD1. The germline V gene has CDR1 SGHAT and CDR2 FQNNGV. V lost 1 base and J lost 4; bases outside the gene matches: 3. This CDR3 is built from 14 residues. CDR3: CASSLVTGVYEQYF. CDR3 bases: TGTGCCAGCAGCTTAGTGACAGGGGTTTACGAGCAGTACTTC.

This CDR3 reads CASSLTGNGYTF. As DNA, the CDR3 is TGTGCCAGCTCGTTGACAGGGAACGGCTACACCTTC. This sequence joins TRBV27 and TRBJ1-2; TRBD1 matches 7 bases. CDR1 is MNHEY and CDR2 is SMNVEV in the germline V gene (reference sequence). CDR3 length: 12 residues. V shed 8 bases, J shed 8 bases, and the junction held 8 bases outside the gene matches.

This chain joins TRBV7-6 and TRBJ1-2; 7 positions agree with TRBD1. The CDR3 runs 15 residues. After removal of 5 bases from V and 8 bases from J, the junction contained 14 bases not matched to a gene. The germline V gene encodes CDR1 SGHVS and CDR2 FNYEAQ. DNA for the CDR3: TGTGCCAGCAGCCCGGAACCAGGGGGAAGGGGAGGCTACACCTTC. Its protein product is CASSPEPGGRGGYTF.

The chain is built from TRBV29-1 and TRBJ1-4; 7 positions match TRBD1. Unmatched junction bases numbered 24, after V lost 5 bases and J lost 0 bases. The CDR3 is 21 residues long. CDR1 is SQVTM, CDR2 ANQGSEA, per germline. The CDR3 here is CSVSTPPQGKIGGATNEKLFF. The CDR3 bases are TGCAGCGTTTCAACTCCCCCACAGGGGAAAATCGGAGGTGCAACTAATGAAAAACTGTTTTTT.

This chain uses TRBV7-2 with TRBJ1-4; possible D gene TRBD1, 5 bases. The V and J ends lost 5 bases and 3 bases respectively, with 13 bases between them. Germline V gene lookup returns CDR1 SGHTA and CDR2 FQGNSA. The CDR3 runs to 15 residues. The CDR3 sequence: CASSRGVFANEKLFF. The CDR3 DNA reads as TGTGCCAGCAGCCGGGGGGTTTTCGCTAATGAAAAACTGTTTTTT.

The chain has TRBV20-1 and TRBJ2-7; perhaps TRBD2 as D (5 bases). The CDR3 consists of 11 residues. Germline V CDR1 and CDR2: DFQATT, SNEGSKA (reference sequence). V dropped 3 bases and J dropped 3 bases, with 6 bases sitting between them. The CDR3, as DNA: TGCAGTGCTAGCGAGGGCTACGAGCAGTACTTC. Translating it yields CSASEGYEQYF.

V is TRBV9 and J is TRBJ1-5, with D possibly being TRBD1 (5 bases). The germline V and J ends were trimmed by 3 bases and 4 bases, with 14 bases remaining between them. The V gene's germline CDR1 is SGDLS and CDR2 YYNGEE. The length of the CDR3 is 15 residues. CDR3 bases: TGTGCCAGCAGCGAAACTGACAGTGAGAATCAGCCCCAGCATTTT. It codes for CASSETDSENQPQHF.

The chain uses TRBV7-9 and TRBJ1-2; no definite D call. V lost 0 bases and J lost 12, with 17 bases in between. Germline lookup yields CDR1 SEHNR and CDR2 FQNEAQ (reference sequence). The CDR3 consists of 14 residues. The CDR3 DNA follows: TGTGCCAGCAGCTTAGCCCGGACGGTGGATAGTGACACCTTC. Translation gives CASSLARTVDSDTF.

V gene TRBV19 combines with J gene TRBJ2-5, with D hard to call. V lost 6 bases, J lost 5 bases, and 16 bases lay in between. Per the germline V gene, CDR1 is LNHDA and CDR2 is SQIVND (reference sequence). The CDR3 is 14 residues long. The CDR3 protein is CASSTQAGLETQYF. CDR3 nucleotides: TGTGCCAGTAGCACCCAGGCCGGGCTGGAGACCCAGTACTTC.

The J gene is TRBJ1-4, the V gene TRBV7-4; D not certain. V was shortened by 1 base and J by 0 bases, with 9 bases between the two germline ends. CDR1 is SGHVT, CDR2 SQSDAQ, per germline. This CDR3 has 16 residues. Here the CDR3 reads CASSLERPATNEKLFF. CDR3 nucleotides: TGTGCCAGCAGCTTAGAGAGGCCTGCAACTAATGAAAAACTGTTTTTT.

This chain uses TRBV11-2 with TRBJ1-2; TRBD1 might be the D (6 bases). This CDR3 is 16 amino acids long. CDR1 and CDR2 from the germline V gene are SGHAT and FQNNGV. Deletions cut 0 bases from V and 4 bases from J, with 15 bases between. The CDR3 here is CASSLEQGRRAYGYTF. DNA for the CDR3: TGTGCCAGCAGCTTAGAACAGGGTAGGAGGGCCTATGGCTACACCTTC.